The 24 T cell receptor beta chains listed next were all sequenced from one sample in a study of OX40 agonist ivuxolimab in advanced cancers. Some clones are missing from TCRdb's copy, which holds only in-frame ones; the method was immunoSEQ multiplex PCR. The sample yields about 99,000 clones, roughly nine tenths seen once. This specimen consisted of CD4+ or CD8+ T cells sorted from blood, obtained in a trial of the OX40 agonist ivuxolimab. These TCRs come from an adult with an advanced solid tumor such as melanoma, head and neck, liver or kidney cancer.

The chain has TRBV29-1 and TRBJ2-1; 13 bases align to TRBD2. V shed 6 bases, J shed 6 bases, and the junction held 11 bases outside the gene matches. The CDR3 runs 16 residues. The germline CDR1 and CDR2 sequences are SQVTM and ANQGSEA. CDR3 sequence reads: CSVVRGLAGASNEQFF. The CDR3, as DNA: TGCAGCGTCGTCCGCGGACTAGCGGGAGCATCCAATGAGCAGTTCTTC.

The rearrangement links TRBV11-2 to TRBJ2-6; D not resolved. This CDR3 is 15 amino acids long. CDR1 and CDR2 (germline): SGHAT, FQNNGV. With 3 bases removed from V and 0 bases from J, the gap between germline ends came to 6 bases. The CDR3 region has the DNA TGTGCCAGCAGCTTCAGTGTCTCTGGGGCCAACGTCCTGACTTTC. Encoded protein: CASSFSVSGANVLTF.

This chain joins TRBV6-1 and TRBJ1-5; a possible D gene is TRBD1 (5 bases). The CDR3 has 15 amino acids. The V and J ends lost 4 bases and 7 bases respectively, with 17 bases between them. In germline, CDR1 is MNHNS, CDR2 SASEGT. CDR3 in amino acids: CASSVSGNVGQPQHF. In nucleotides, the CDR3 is TGTGCCAGCAGTGTATCAGGGAATGTAGGACAGCCCCAGCATTTT.

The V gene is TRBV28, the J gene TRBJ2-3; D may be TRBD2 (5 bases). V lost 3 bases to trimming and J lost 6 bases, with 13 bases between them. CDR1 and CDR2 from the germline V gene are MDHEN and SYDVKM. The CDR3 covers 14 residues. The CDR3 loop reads CASSFQRRPDTQYF. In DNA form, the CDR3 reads TGTGCCAGCAGTTTTCAGCGGAGGCCCGATACGCAGTATTTT. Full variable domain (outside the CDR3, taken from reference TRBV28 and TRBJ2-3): DVKVTQSSRYLVKRTGEKVFLECVQDMDHENMFWYRQDPGLGLRLIYFSYDVKMKEKGDIPEGYSVSREKKERFSLILESASTNQTSMYLCASSFQRRPDTQYFGPGTRLTVL.

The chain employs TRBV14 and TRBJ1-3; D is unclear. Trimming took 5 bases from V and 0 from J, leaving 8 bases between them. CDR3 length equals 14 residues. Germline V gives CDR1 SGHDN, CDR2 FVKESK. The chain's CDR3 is CASSLTLSGNTIYF. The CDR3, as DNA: TGTGCCAGCAGCTTAACGCTCTCTGGAAACACCATATATTTT.

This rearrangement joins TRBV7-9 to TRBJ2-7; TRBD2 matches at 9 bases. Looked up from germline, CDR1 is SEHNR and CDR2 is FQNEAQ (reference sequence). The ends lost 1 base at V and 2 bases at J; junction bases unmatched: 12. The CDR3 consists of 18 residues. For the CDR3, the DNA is TGTGCCAGCAGCTTAGGTTCAGTGGTAGCGGGAGTACCCTACGAGCAGTACTTC. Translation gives CASSLGSVVAGVPYEQYF.

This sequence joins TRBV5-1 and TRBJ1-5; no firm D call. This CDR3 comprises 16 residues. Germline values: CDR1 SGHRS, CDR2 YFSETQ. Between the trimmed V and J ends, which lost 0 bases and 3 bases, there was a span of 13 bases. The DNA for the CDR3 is TGCGCCAGCAGCTTGGCCCCTCGCGGGAACAATCAGCCCCAGCATTTT. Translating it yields CASSLAPRGNNQPQHF.

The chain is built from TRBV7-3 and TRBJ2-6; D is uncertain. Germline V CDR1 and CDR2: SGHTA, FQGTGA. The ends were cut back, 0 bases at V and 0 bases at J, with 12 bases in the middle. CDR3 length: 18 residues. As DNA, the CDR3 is TGTGCCAGCAGCTTAACGGGTGAACTAAGCTCTGGGGCCAACGTCCTGACTTTC. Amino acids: CASSLTGELSSGANVLTF.

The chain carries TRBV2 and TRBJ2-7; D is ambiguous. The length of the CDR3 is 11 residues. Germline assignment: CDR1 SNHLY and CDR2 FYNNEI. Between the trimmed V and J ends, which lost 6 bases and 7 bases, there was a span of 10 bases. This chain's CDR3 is CASSGYGEQYF. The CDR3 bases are TGTGCCAGCAGCGGGTACGGGGAGCAGTACTTC.

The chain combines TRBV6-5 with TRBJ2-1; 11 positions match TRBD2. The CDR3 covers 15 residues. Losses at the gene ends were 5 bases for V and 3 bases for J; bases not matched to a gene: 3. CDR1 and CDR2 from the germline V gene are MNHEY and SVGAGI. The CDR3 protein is CASSRTSGRYNEQFF. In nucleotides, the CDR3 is TGTGCCAGCAGTCGGACTAGCGGGCGCTACAATGAGCAGTTCTTC.

Here the CDR3 DNA reads TGCGCCAGCAGCTTGAAGTTTCCCGGGGAGCTGTTTTTT. It codes for CASSLKFPGELFF. The rearrangement links TRBV5-1 to TRBJ2-2; D unclear. V was cut by 1 base and J by 6 bases, with 7 bases left in between. Germline CDR1 reads SGHRS; CDR2 reads YFSETQ. The CDR3 is made up of 13 amino acids.

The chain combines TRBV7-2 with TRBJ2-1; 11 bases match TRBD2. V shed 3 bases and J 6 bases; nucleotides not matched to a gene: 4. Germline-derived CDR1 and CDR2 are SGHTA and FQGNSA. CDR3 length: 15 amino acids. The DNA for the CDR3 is TGTGCCAGCAGCTTGGGGACTAGCGGACTCAATGAGCAGTTCTTC. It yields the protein CASSLGTSGLNEQFF.

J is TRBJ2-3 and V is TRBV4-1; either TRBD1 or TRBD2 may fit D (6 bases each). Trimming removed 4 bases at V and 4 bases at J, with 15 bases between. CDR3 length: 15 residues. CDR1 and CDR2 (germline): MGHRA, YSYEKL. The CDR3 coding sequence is TGCGCCAGCAGCCGGGGAGTCGGGGGCCCAGATACGCAGTATTTT. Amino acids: CASSRGVGGPDTQYF.

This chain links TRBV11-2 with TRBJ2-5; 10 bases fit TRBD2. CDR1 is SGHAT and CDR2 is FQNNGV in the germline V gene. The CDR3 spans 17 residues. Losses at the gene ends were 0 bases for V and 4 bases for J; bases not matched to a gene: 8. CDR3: CASSLESSGRGSETQYF. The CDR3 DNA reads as TGTGCCAGCAGCTTAGAGTCTAGCGGGAGAGGGTCAGAGACCCAGTACTTC.

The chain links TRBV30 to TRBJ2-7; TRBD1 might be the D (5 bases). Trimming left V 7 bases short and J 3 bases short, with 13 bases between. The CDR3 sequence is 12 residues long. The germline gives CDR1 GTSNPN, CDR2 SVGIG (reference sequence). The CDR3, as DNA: TGTGCCTTACAGGTCAGCCTCTACGAGCAGTACTTC. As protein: CALQVSLYEQYF.

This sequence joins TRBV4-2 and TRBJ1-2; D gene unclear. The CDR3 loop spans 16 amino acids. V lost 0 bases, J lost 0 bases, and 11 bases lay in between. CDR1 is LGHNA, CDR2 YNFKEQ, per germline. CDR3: CASSQDPGGANYGYTF. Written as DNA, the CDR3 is TGTGCCAGCAGCCAAGATCCGGGCGGAGCTAACTATGGCTACACCTTC.

The chain's CDR3 is CAISESGNYDQPQHF. CDR3 DNA: TGTGCCATCAGTGAGTCAGGTAACTACGATCAGCCCCAGCATTTT. The J gene is TRBJ1-5, the V gene TRBV10-3; D is undetermined. V gave up 0 bases and J gave up 5 bases, with 11 bases separating them. The CDR3 is 15 residues long. Germline loops: CDR1 ENHRY, CDR2 SYGVKD.

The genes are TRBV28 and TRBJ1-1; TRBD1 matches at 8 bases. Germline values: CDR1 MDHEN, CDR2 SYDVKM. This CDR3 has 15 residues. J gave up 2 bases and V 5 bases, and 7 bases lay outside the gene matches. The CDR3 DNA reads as TGTGCCAGCAGTAGCGCAGGGGGCCCTAACACTGAAGCTTTCTTT. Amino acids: CASSSAGGPNTEAFF.

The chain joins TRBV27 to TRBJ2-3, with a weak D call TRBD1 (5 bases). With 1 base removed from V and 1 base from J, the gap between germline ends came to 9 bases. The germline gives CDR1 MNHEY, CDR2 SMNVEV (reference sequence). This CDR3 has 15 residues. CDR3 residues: CASSLLVRGTDTQYF. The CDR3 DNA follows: TGTGCCAGCAGTTTATTGGTCAGGGGCACAGATACGCAGTATTTT.

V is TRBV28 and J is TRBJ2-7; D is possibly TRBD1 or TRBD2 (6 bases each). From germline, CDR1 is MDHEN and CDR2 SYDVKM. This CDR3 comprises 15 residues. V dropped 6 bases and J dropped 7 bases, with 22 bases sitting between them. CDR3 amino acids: CASRRGRTASSEQYF. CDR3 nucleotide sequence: TGTGCCAGCAGACGGGGGAGGACAGCCTCTTCTGAGCAGTACTTC.

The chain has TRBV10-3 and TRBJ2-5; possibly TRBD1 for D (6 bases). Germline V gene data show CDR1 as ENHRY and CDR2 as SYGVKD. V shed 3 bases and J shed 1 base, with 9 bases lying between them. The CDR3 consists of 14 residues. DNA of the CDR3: TGTGCCATCAGTGAAGGGACAACCCAAGAGACCCAGTACTTC. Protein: CAISEGTTQETQYF.

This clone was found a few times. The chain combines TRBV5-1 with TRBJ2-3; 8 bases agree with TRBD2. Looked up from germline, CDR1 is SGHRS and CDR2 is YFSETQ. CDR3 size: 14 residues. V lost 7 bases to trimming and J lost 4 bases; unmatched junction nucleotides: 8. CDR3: CASDSGGGPDTQYF. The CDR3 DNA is TGCGCCAGCGACTCCGGGGGGGGCCCAGATACGCAGTATTTT.

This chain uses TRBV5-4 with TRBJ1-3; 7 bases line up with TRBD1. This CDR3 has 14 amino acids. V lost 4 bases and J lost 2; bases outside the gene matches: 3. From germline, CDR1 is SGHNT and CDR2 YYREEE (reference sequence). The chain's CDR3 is CASSIDRAGNTIYF. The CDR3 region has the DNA TGTGCCAGCAGCATAGACAGGGCTGGAAACACCATATATTTT. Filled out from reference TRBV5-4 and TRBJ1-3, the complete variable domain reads ETGVTQSPTHLIKTRGQQVTLRCSSQSGHNTVSWYQQALGQGPQFIFQYYREEENGRGNFPPRFSGLQFPNYSSELNVNALELDDSALYLCASSIDRAGNTIYFGEGSWLTVV.

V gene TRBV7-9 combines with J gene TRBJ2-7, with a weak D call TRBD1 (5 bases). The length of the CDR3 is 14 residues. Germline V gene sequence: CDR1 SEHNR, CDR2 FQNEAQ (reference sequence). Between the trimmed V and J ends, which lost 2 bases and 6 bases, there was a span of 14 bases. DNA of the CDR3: TGTGCCAGCAGCTTATCGGGCAGGGCGAGCGAGCAGTACTTC. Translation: CASSLSGRASEQYF.